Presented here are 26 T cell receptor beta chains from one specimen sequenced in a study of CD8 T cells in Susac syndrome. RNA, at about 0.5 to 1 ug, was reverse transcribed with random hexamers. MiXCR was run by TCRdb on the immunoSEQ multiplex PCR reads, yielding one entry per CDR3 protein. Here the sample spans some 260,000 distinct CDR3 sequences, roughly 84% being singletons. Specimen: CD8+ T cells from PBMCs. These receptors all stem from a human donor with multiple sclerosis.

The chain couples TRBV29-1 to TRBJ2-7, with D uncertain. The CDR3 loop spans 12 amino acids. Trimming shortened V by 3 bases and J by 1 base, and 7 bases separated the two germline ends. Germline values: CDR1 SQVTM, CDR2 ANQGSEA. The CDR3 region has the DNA TGCAGCGTTGAGCACGGATCCTACGAGCAGTACTTC. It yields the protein CSVEHGSYEQYF.

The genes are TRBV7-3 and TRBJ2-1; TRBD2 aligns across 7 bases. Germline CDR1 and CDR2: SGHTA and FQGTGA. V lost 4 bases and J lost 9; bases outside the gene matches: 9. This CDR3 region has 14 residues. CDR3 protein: CASSSLAGASEQFF. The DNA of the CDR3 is TGTGCCAGCAGCTCCCTCGCGGGAGCCAGTGAGCAGTTCTTC.

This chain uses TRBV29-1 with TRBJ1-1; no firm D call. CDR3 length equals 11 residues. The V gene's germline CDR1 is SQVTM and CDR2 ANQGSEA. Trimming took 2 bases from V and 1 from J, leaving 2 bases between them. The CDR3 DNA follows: TGCAGCGTTGAAAAGAACACTGAAGCTTTCTTT. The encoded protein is CSVEKNTEAFF.

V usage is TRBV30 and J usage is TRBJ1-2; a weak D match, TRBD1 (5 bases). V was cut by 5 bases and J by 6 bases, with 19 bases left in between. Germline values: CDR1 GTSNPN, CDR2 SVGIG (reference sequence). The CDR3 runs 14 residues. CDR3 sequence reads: CAWDAGRRRDGYTF. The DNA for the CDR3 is TGTGCCTGGGATGCGGGGCGCAGGCGCGATGGCTACACCTTC.

The CDR3 protein is CASGRGEGELFF. In nucleotides, the CDR3 is TGTGCCAGCGGACGAGGGGAGGGGGAGCTGTTTTTT. The rearrangement uses TRBV12-3 or TRBV12-4 and TRBJ2-2; the D gene could be TRBD1 or TRBD2 (5 bases each). V was clipped by 8 bases and J by 8 bases, with 12 bases between them. This CDR3 region has 12 residues.

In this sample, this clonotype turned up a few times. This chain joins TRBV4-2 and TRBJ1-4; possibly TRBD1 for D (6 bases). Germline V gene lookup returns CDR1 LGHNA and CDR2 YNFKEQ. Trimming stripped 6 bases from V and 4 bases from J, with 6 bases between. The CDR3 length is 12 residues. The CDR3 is CASRDSNEKLFF. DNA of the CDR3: TGTGCCAGCAGGGACAGTAATGAAAAACTGTTTTTT.

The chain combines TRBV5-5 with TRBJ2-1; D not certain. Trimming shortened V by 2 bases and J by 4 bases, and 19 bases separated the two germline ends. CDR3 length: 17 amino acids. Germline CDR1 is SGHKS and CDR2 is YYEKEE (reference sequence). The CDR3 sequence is CASSFRLRARAYNEQFF. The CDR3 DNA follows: TGTGCCAGCAGCTTCCGCTTAAGGGCTAGGGCATACAATGAGCAGTTCTTC.

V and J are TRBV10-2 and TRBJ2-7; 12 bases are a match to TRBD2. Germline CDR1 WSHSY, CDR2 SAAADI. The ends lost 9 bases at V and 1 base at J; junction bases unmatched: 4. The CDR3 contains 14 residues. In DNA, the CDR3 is TGCGCCAGTCACCTAGCGGGAGGGTCCTACGAGCAGTACTTC. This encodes CASHLAGGSYEQYF.

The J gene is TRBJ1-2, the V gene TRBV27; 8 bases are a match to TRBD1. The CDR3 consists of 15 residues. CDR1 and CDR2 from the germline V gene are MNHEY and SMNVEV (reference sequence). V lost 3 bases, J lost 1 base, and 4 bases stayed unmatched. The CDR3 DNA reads TGTGCCAGCAGTTTTCAGGGGGCCTATAACTATGGCTACACCTTC. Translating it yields CASSFQGAYNYGYTF.

The CDR3 is CASSLGPGSTDTQYF. The CDR3 DNA follows: TGTGCCAGCAGCTTAGGACCGGGTAGCACAGATACGCAGTATTTT. The V call is TRBV7-8, the J call TRBJ2-3, with D hard to call. The germline V gene has CDR1 SGHVS and CDR2 FQNEAQ. V was pared by 1 base and J by 0 bases, with 8 bases between. This CDR3 comprises 15 residues.

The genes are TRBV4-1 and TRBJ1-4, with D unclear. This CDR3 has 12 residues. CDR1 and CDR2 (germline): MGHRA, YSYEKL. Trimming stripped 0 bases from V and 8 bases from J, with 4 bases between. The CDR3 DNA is TGCGCCAGCAGCCAAGATGGGGAAAAACTGTTTTTT. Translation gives CASSQDGEKLFF.

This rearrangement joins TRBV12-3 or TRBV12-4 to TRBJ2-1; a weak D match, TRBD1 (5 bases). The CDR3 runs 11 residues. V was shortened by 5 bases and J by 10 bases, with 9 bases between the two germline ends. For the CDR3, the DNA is TGTGCCAGCAGTAGTGGGGCGGAGCAGTTCTTC. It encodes CASSSGAEQFF.

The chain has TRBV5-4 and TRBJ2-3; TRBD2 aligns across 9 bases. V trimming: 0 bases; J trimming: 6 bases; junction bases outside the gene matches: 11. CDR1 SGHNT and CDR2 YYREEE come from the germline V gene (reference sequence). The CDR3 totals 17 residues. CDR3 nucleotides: TGTGCCAGCAGCTTGGGATATACAGCGGGAGGATTGGATACGCAGTATTTT. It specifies CASSLGYTAGGLDTQYF.

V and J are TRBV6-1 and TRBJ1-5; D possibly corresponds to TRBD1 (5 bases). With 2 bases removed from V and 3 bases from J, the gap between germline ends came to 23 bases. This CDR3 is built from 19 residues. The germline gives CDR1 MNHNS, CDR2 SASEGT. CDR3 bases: TGTGCCAGCAGTGAATTGGGGGGGGACGGTGGATTTCTCAATCAGCCCCAGCATTTT. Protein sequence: CASSELGGDGGFLNQPQHF.

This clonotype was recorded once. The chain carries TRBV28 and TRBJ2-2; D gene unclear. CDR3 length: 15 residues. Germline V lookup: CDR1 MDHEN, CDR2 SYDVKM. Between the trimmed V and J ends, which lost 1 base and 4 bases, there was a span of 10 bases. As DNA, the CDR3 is TGTGCCAGCAGTTTATTTCGAGACATCACCGGGGAGCTGTTTTTT. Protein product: CASSLFRDITGELFF.

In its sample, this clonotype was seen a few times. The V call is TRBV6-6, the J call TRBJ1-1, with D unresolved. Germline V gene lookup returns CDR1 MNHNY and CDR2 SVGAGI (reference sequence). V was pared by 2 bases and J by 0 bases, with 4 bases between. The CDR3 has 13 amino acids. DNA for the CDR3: TGTGCCAGCAGTTACAGGTTGAACACTGAAGCTTTCTTT. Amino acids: CASSYRLNTEAFF.

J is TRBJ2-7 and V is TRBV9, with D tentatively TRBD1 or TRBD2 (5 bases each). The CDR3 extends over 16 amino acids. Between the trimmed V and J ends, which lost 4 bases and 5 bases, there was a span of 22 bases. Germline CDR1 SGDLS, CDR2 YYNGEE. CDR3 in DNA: TGTGCCAGCAGCCCCAACCCGGGGACGGTGGCCAACGAGCAGTACTTC. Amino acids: CASSPNPGTVANEQYF. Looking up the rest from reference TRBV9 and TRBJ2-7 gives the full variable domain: DSGVTQTPKHLITATGQRVTLRCSPRSGDLSVYWYQQSLDQGLQFLIQYYNGEERAKGNILERFSAQQFPDLHSELNLSSLELGDSALYFCASSPNPGTVANEQYFGPGTRLTVT.

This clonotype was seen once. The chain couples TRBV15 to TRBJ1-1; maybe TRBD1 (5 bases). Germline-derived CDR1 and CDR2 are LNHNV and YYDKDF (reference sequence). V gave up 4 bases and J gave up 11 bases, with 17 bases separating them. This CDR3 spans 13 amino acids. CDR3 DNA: TGTGCCACCAGCACCCGTCGGAGGGACGGGGCTTTCTTT. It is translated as CATSTRRRDGAFF.

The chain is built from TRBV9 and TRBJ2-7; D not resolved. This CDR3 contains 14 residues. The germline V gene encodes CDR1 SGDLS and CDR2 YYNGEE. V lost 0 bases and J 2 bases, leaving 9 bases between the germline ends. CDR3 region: CASSVGSPAYEQYF. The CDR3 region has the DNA TGTGCCAGCAGCGTAGGCTCGCCCGCCTACGAGCAGTACTTC.

The DNA of the CDR3 is TGTGCCAGCAGTGAATGGAAGGGGGCAGGGAGCTCCTATAATTCACCCCTCCACTTT. This gives the protein CASSEWKGAGSSYNSPLHF. The chain recombines TRBV25-1 with TRBJ1-6; TRBD1 agrees at 7 bases. J gave up 0 bases and V 1 base, and 9 bases lay outside the gene matches. The CDR3 runs 19 residues. Germline V gene sequence: CDR1 MGHDK, CDR2 SYGVNS.

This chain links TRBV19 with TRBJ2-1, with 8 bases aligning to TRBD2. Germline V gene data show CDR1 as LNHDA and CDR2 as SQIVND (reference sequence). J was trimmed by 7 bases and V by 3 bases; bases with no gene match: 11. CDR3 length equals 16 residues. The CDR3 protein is CASSMSTSGEENEQFF. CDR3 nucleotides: TGTGCCAGTAGTATGAGTACTAGCGGAGAAGAAAATGAGCAGTTCTTC.

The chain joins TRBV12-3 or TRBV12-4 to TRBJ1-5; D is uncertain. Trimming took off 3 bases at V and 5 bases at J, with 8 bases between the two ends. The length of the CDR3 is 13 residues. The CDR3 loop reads CASSFNWHQPQHF. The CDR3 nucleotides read TGTGCCAGCAGTTTTAACTGGCATCAGCCCCAGCATTTT.

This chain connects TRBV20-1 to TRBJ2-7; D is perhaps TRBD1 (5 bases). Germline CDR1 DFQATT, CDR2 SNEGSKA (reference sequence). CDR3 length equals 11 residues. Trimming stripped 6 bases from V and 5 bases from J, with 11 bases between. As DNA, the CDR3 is TGCAGTGCCACCGACAGCAACGAGCAGTACTTC. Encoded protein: CSATDSNEQYF.

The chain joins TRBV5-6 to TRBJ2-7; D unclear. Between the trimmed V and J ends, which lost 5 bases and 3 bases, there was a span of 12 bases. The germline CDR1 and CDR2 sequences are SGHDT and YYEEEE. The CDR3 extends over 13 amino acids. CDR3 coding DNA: TGTGCCAGCAGTCCCCGACAAGACTACGAGCAGTACTTC. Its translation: CASSPRQDYEQYF.

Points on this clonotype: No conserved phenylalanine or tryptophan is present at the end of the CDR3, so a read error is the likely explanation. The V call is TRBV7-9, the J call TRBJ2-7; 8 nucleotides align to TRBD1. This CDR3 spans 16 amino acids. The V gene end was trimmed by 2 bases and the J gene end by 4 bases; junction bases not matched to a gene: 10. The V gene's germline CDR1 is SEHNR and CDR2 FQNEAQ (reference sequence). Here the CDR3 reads CASSLIGQGGGYEQYL. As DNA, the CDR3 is TGTGCCAGCAGCTTAATCGGACAGGGAGGAGGTTACGAGCAGTACCTC.

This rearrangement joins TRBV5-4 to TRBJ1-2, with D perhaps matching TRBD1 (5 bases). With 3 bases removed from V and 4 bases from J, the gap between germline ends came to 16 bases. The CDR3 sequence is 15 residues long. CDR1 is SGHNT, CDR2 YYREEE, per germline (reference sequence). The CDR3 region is CASSSGREMIYGYTF. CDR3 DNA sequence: TGTGCCAGCAGCTCGGGCAGGGAAATGATCTATGGCTACACCTTC.